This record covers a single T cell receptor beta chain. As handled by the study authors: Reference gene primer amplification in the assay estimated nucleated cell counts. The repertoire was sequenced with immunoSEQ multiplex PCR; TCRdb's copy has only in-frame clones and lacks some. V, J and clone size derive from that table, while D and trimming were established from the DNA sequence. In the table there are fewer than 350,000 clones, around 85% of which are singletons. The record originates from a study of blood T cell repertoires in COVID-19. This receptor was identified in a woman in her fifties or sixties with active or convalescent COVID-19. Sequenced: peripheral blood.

For the CDR3, the DNA is TGTGCTAGTGGTTATTTCTCAGGACAGGGGGCGCTGAGGCAGTACTTC. Translating gives CASGYFSGQGALRQYF. This chain connects TRBV12-5 to TRBJ2-7, with TRBD1 matching over 11 bases. The CDR3 loop spans 16 amino acids. Germline V CDR1 and CDR2: LGHNT, FRNRAP. The V and J ends lost 4 bases and 9 bases, in that order; junction bases with no gene match: 14.